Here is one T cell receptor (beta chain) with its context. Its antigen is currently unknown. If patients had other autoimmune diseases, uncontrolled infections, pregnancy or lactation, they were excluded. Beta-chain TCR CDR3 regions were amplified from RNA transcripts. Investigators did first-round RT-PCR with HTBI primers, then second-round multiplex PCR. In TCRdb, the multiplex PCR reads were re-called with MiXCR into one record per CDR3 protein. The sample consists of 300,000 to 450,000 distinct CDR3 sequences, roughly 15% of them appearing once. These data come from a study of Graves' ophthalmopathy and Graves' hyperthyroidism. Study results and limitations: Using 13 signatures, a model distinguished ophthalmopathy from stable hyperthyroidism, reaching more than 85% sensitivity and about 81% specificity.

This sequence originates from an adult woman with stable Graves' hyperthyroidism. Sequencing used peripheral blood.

The CDR3: CASSFYSHSYSGANVLTF. DNA for the CDR3: TGTGCCAGCAGCTTCTATAGTCATTCCTATTCTGGGGCCAACGTCCTGACTTTC. The chain employs TRBV11-1 and TRBJ2-6; D remains ambiguous. Germline CDR1 SGHAT, CDR2 FQDESV (reference sequence). Trimming took off 3 bases at V and 1 base at J, with 16 bases between the two ends. This CDR3 has 18 amino acids.